Listed here are 6 T cell receptor beta chains from one sample, sequenced in a study of T cell repertoires in cytomegalovirus infection. For these receptors, no antigen is known. TCRdb used MiXCR to reprocess the reads, holding one entry per CDR3 protein. Altogether around 770,000 distinct CDR3 sequences are present, 25% to 35% being singletons, with the ten largest covering around 14%. Sequencing used cultured CD8+ T cells from PBMCs, obtained from culture after CMV antigen stimulation. The receptors were sampled from a human donor in good health (CMV status not recorded). Some clones in this sample may be carry-over from other donors' samples.

This chain joins TRBV19 and TRBJ1-5; TRBD1 aligns across 7 bases. Germline CDR1 and CDR2: LNHDA and SQIVND (reference sequence). With V trimmed by 7 bases and J by 3 bases, 3 bases remained unmatched. The CDR3 sequence is 13 residues long. Here the CDR3 DNA reads TGTGCCAGTACAGGGGGTTTCAATCAGCCCCAGCATTTT. Residues: CASTGGFNQPQHF.

The V and J genes are TRBV3-1 and TRBJ2-1; D is undetermined. The CDR3 totals 16 residues. V lost 1 base and J 1 base, leaving 11 bases between the germline ends. The germline V gene encodes CDR1 LGHDT and CDR2 YNNKEL (reference sequence). CDR3 loop: CASSQGVVRSYNEQFF. The CDR3 DNA sequence: TGTGCCAGCAGCCAAGGTGTAGTGCGGTCCTACAATGAGCAGTTCTTC.

This chain links TRBV7-6 with TRBJ2-3; either TRBD1 or TRBD2 may fit D (6 bases each). Trimming removed 1 base from V and 6 bases from J, with 14 bases in between. This CDR3 contains 15 residues. The germline CDR1 and CDR2 sequences are SGHVS and FNYEAQ. CDR3 DNA: TGTGCCAGCAGCTTAGATTGGCAGGGGACTGATACGCAGTATTTT. Its protein is CASSLDWQGTDTQYF. Combining the CDR3 with reference TRBV7-6 and TRBJ2-3 gives the whole variable domain GAGVSQSPRYKVTKRGQDVALRCDPISGHVSLYWYRQALGQGPEFLTYFNYEAQQDKSGLPNDRFSAERPEGSISTLTIQRTEQRDSAMYRCASSLDWQGTDTQYFGPGTRLTVL.

This clonotype turned up a few times. This chain connects TRBV27 to TRBJ1-2; D gene unclear. Germline CDR1 MNHEY, CDR2 SMNVEV (reference sequence). This CDR3 is built from 11 residues. With 10 bases removed from V and 8 bases from J, the gap between germline ends came to 14 bases. CDR3 DNA: TGTGCCACTCTTTACGGGCAGGGCTACACCTTC. Translated, it gives CATLYGQGYTF.

V is TRBV28 and J is TRBJ1-4, with 7 nucleotides matching TRBD1. Germline V gene data show CDR1 as MDHEN and CDR2 as SYDVKM. V shed 8 bases, J shed 8 bases, and the junction held 14 bases outside the gene matches. CDR3 length equals 15 residues. CDR3 nucleotide sequence: TGTGCCAGCGTGAAGTCCACAGGGGCGGACGAAAAACTGTTTTTT. Protein product: CASVKSTGADEKLFF.

The chain joins TRBV10-2 to TRBJ2-1, with 7 positions matching TRBD1. V shed 6 bases, J shed 5 bases, and the junction held 10 bases outside the gene matches. Germline loops: CDR1 WSHSY, CDR2 SAAADI. The CDR3 runs 15 residues. The CDR3 protein is CASSPDRADDNEQFF. CDR3 nucleotide sequence: TGCGCCAGCAGCCCCGACAGGGCAGACGACAATGAGCAGTTCTTC.